This TCR beta chain was profiled in a study of cytomegalovirus exposure and HLA in healthy donors. The PCR employed 60 Vbeta primers together with 13 Jbeta primers. Repertoires were generated with immunoSEQ multiplex PCR, while TCRdb's copy carries only in-frame clones and drops some. This table lists 75,000 to 95,000 clones. The germline gives CDR1 GTSNPN, CDR2 SVGIG (reference sequence). The V and J ends lost 5 bases and 2 bases, in that order; junction bases with no gene match: 16. The CDR3 length is 17 residues. Study-level points and caveats: A prior analysis recorded that most TCR beta V segments were productive about 87% or about 30% of the time. Analysis was carried out at a later point, and it linked a missense DCLRE1C variant to TCR beta V- and J-gene trimming.

As to this clone: Its antigen is undetermined.

The sample taken for sequencing was PBMCs. The V and J genes are TRBV30 and TRBJ2-7; 9 nucleotides agree with TRBD2. The receptor comes from a man under 40 in good health and CMV-seronegative. This chain's CDR3 is CAWAEELTSGDTYEQYF. The CDR3 DNA sequence: TGTGCCTGGGCAGAGGAGCTGACTAGCGGAGACACCTACGAGCAGTACTTC.